A single sample gave rise to the 29 T cell receptor beta chains below, sequenced in a study of cytomegalovirus exposure and HLA in healthy donors. Measured with immunoSEQ multiplex PCR; TCRdb has only the in-frame clones, and not every one. The sample lists tens of thousands of clones; roughly 91% were seen once. The sequencing sample was made of PBMCs. The receptors originated from a young man in good health and CMV-seronegative.

The chain joins TRBV7-8 to TRBJ2-5, with 9 bases matching TRBD2. The CDR3 extends over 14 amino acids. J lost 6 bases, V lost 1 base, and 3 bases had no gene match. The germline V gene encodes CDR1 SGHVS and CDR2 FQNEAQ. The DNA of the CDR3 is TGTGCCAGCAGCTTAGGCGGGGGGGCTCAGACCCAGTACTTC. Encoded protein: CASSLGGGAQTQYF.

J is TRBJ2-3 and V is TRBV28, with a weak D call TRBD1 (5 bases). CDR1 and CDR2 from the germline V gene are MDHEN and SYDVKM. This CDR3 region has 15 residues. The V and J ends lost 2 bases and 4 bases respectively, with 13 bases between them. CDR3 coding DNA: TGTGCCAGCAGTTTAGGGGCAGGGTGGGCAGATACGCAGTATTTT. Encoded protein: CASSLGAGWADTQYF.

The J gene is TRBJ2-2, the V gene TRBV11-2; D is perhaps TRBD1 (5 bases). Germline V CDR1 and CDR2: SGHAT, FQNNGV. With 1 base removed from V and 6 bases from J, the gap between germline ends came to 6 bases. The CDR3 is 13 amino acids. The CDR3 DNA is TGTGCCAGCAGCTTAGTGGGGCCCGGGGAGCTGTTTTTT. It yields the protein CASSLVGPGELFF.

The chain carries TRBV9 and TRBJ2-1; 10 bases agree with TRBD1. Germline CDR1 is SGDLS and CDR2 is YYNGEE. This CDR3 spans 17 amino acids. The V gene end was trimmed by 1 base and the J gene end by 8 bases; junction bases not matched to a gene: 12. CDR3 sequence reads: CASSVPRQGASVDEQFF. In DNA, the CDR3 is TGTGCCAGCAGCGTACCTAGACAGGGGGCTAGTGTTGATGAGCAGTTCTTC. The variable domain in full, with the rest retrieved from reference TRBV9 and TRBJ2-1, is DSGVTQTPKHLITATGQRVTLRCSPRSGDLSVYWYQQSLDQGLQFLIQYYNGEERAKGNILERFSAQQFPDLHSELNLSSLELGDSALYFCASSVPRQGASVDEQFFGPGTRLTVL.

The chain carries TRBV5-1 and TRBJ2-3; tentatively, D is TRBD2 (5 bases). V was cut by 4 bases and J by 0 bases, with 6 bases left in between. The CDR3 length is 13 residues. Germline-derived CDR1 and CDR2 are SGHRS and YFSETQ. The CDR3 DNA reads as TGCGCCAGCAGCGAGGGAAGCACAGATACGCAGTATTTT. It yields the protein CASSEGSTDTQYF.

The rearrangement uses TRBV11-2 and TRBJ1-2; D is unclear. The germline V gene has CDR1 SGHAT and CDR2 FQNNGV. CDR3 size: 10 residues. V was shortened by 4 bases and J by 8 bases, with 5 bases between the two germline ends. The DNA of the CDR3 is TGTGCCAGCAGCTACGGGGGCTACACCTTC. The encoded protein is CASSYGGYTF.

The count of this clone is one. This chain joins TRBV9 and TRBJ1-1; 8 positions agree with TRBD1. J gave up 5 bases and V 4 bases, and 7 bases lay outside the gene matches. This CDR3 has 14 residues. Germline CDR1 is SGDLS and CDR2 is YYNGEE. CDR3 region: CASSQDRVVTEAFF. CDR3 in DNA: TGTGCCAGCAGCCAGGACAGGGTTGTTACTGAAGCTTTCTTT.

The J gene is TRBJ2-1, the V gene TRBV4-1, with 12 bases identical to TRBD1. This CDR3 region has 17 residues. V was pared by 3 bases and J by 7 bases, with 10 bases of the junction left unmatched. Germline-derived CDR1 and CDR2 are MGHRA and YSYEKL. The CDR3 DNA sequence: TGCGCCAGCAGCCAGGGACCGGGACAGGGGGCCGGTAATGAGCAGTTCTTC. This translates into CASSQGPGQGAGNEQFF.

The gene calls are TRBV11-2 and TRBJ2-3; 7 nucleotides line up with TRBD2. With 4 bases clipped from V and 5 bases from J, the junction kept 6 bases outside the gene matches. Germline assignment: CDR1 SGHAT and CDR2 FQNNGV. The CDR3 length is 14 residues. DNA of the CDR3: TGTGCCAGCAGCTCCGCGGCGGGGGTAGATACGCAGTATTTT. Translating gives CASSSAAGVDTQYF.

The chain employs TRBV5-4 and TRBJ1-3; no firm D call. The CDR3 length is 13 residues. V was clipped by 2 bases and J by 4 bases, with 7 bases between them. The V gene's germline CDR1 is SGHNT and CDR2 YYREEE (reference sequence). CDR3 sequence reads: CASSFPSGNTIYF. Written as DNA, the CDR3 is TGTGCCAGCAGCTTCCCCTCCGGAAACACCATATATTTT.

V is TRBV27 and J is TRBJ2-1; 8 nucleotides line up with TRBD2. CDR3 length: 15 residues. Trimming took 2 bases from V and 6 from J; bases not matched to a gene: 6. Germline V gene sequence: CDR1 MNHEY, CDR2 SMNVEV (reference sequence). The CDR3 DNA reads as TGTGCCAGCAGTTTACTAGCGGGTCAATCCAATGAGCAGTTCTTC. Residues: CASSLLAGQSNEQFF.

This clone has a handful of counts. The chain uses TRBV28 and TRBJ1-1; perhaps TRBD1 as D (6 bases). Germline assignment: CDR1 MDHEN and CDR2 SYDVKM. Trimming took off 3 bases at V and 2 bases at J, with 10 bases between the two ends. This CDR3 comprises 14 residues. CDR3 in amino acids: CASSLQGRNTEAFF. In DNA, the CDR3 is TGTGCCAGCAGTTTGCAGGGGCGCAACACTGAAGCTTTCTTT.

The CDR3 DNA sequence: TGTGCCAGTAGGGGACAGGGGCATCAGCCCCAGCATTTT. It is translated as CASRGQGHQPQHF. The rearrangement uses TRBV19 and TRBJ1-5; 10 positions match TRBD1. The CDR3 has 13 amino acids. Germline assignment: CDR1 LNHDA and CDR2 SQIVND (reference sequence). The junction had 1 base not matched to a gene; V was cut back by 6 bases and J by 5 bases.

The rearrangement uses TRBV7-3 and TRBJ2-5, with 10 nucleotides matching TRBD2. The CDR3 contains 17 residues. Germline assignment: CDR1 SGHTA and CDR2 FQGTGA. V shed 0 bases, J shed 4 bases, and the junction held 8 bases outside the gene matches. The CDR3 nucleotides read TGTGCCAGCAGCTTAACAGGAGCGGGAGGGCCCTCAGAGACCCAGTACTTC. Its protein is CASSLTGAGGPSETQYF.

V usage is TRBV9 and J usage is TRBJ2-7, with TRBD1 matching over 10 bases. This CDR3 spans 18 amino acids. Per germline, CDR1 SGDLS and CDR2 YYNGEE. With V trimmed by 3 bases and J by 1 base, 13 bases remained unmatched. The CDR3, as DNA: TGTGCCAGCAGCGCCTCCGGGACAGGGGACTATCTATCCTACGAGCAGTACTTC. Its translation: CASSASGTGDYLSYEQYF.

This chain connects TRBV11-2 to TRBJ2-3, with D possibly being TRBD2 (5 bases). This CDR3 has 16 amino acids. The V end lost 4 bases, the J end lost 3 bases, and 17 bases lay between the germline ends. Per the germline V gene, CDR1 is SGHAT and CDR2 is FQNNGV. This CDR3 is CASSSQASRGTDTQYF. Written as DNA, the CDR3 is TGTGCCAGCAGCTCCCAGGCGTCCCGCGGGACAGATACGCAGTATTTT.

CDR3 coding DNA: TGTGCCAGCAGTGATTTCAGGAGGAATCAGCCCCAGCATTTT. Amino acid sequence: CASSDFRRNQPQHF. V is TRBV6-1 and J is TRBJ1-5; D is uncertain. The germline CDR1 and CDR2 sequences are MNHNS and SASEGT. V lost 3 bases and J 4 bases, leaving 10 bases between the germline ends. The CDR3 length is 14 residues.

V and J are TRBV6-6 and TRBJ2-1; possibly TRBD2 for D (5 bases). Per the germline V gene, CDR1 is MNHNY and CDR2 is SVGAGI (reference sequence). The V and J ends lost 2 bases and 6 bases respectively, with 11 bases between them. The CDR3 is 14 amino acids. CDR3 protein: CASSYGGMTNEQFF. The CDR3 bases are TGTGCCAGCAGTTACGGAGGTATGACCAATGAGCAGTTCTTC.

The rearrangement uses TRBV2 and TRBJ2-3, with TRBD1 matching 7 bases. V dropped 5 bases and J dropped 0; count of bases not matched to a gene: 8. Germline V lookup: CDR1 SNHLY, CDR2 FYNNEI. This CDR3 comprises 16 residues. CDR3 nucleotides: TGTGCCAGCAGTATAAGGGACAGATCAAGCACAGATACGCAGTATTTT. Its translation: CASSIRDRSSTDTQYF.

Remarks on this clone: The germline gene is not matched at one end of the junction; a read error may be the cause. The chain recombines TRBV9 with TRBJ2-1, with D possibly being TRBD1 (6 bases). Germline values: CDR1 SGDLS, CDR2 YYNGEE. The CDR3 is made up of 10 amino acids. The CDR3: CASSGPGVLF. As DNA, the CDR3 is TGTGCCAGCAGCGGACCAGGGGTACTCTTC.

The genes are TRBV23-1 and TRBJ2-1; 10 bases align to TRBD2. TRBV23-1 carries the ORF label, with uncertain function. V shed 1 base, J shed 6 bases, and the junction held 9 bases outside the gene matches. The CDR3 consists of 17 residues. In DNA form, the CDR3 reads TGCGCCAGCAGTCAATGCCCGGTGGCTAGCGGGAGCAATGAGCAGTTCTTC. Its translation: CASSQCPVASGSNEQFF.

The chain joins TRBV10-3 to TRBJ1-1; the match to TRBD1 covers 11 bases. J was trimmed by 5 bases and V by 11 bases; bases with no gene match: 4. Germline V gene sequence: CDR1 ENHRY, CDR2 SYGVKD. This CDR3 spans 12 amino acids. The CDR3 spells CALGTGGTEAFF. The CDR3 bases are TGTGCCCTAGGGACAGGGGGAACTGAAGCTTTCTTT.

V is TRBV28 and J is TRBJ1-1; D uncertain. The V end lost 5 bases, the J end lost 4 bases, and 8 bases lay between the germline ends. The V gene's germline CDR1 is MDHEN and CDR2 SYDVKM. This CDR3 comprises 12 residues. The CDR3 loop is CASSAGPTEAFF. The DNA for the CDR3 is TGTGCCAGCAGTGCAGGTCCCACTGAAGCTTTCTTT.

The rearrangement links TRBV4-1 to TRBJ2-2, with 11 nucleotides matching TRBD2. Trimming cost V 1 base and J 2 bases; bases outside gene matches: 3. Germline-derived CDR1 and CDR2 are MGHRA and YSYEKL. This CDR3 has 17 residues. CDR3 sequence reads: CASSQVAGGPNTGELFF. CDR3 sequence (DNA): TGCGCCAGCAGCCAAGTAGCGGGAGGGCCAAACACCGGGGAGCTGTTTTTT.

The rearrangement links TRBV30 to TRBJ2-1; D is possibly TRBD2 (6 bases). V dropped 3 bases and J dropped 5 bases, with 14 bases sitting between them. The CDR3 covers 14 residues. Per germline, CDR1 GTSNPN and CDR2 SVGIG (reference sequence). The CDR3 DNA is TGTGCCTGGAGGGGGGACTCCTCGAACAATGAGCAGTTCTTC. Protein sequence: CAWRGDSSNNEQFF.

The chain couples TRBV28 to TRBJ1-5; D gene unclear. V lost 7 bases and J lost 5, with 12 bases in between. The CDR3 is 13 amino acids. CDR1 and CDR2 from the germline V gene are MDHEN and SYDVKM. CDR3 coding DNA: TGTGCCAGCACCTTCGGAGGGCATCAGCCCCAGCATTTT. As protein: CASTFGGHQPQHF.

This clone was counted only a few times. This chain uses TRBV27 with TRBJ2-3; no clear D. Trimming removed 3 bases at V and 2 bases at J, with 15 bases between. The CDR3 totals 16 residues. Germline CDR1 reads MNHEY; CDR2 reads SMNVEV (reference sequence). This CDR3 is CASSFSPGIPTDTQYF. The CDR3 bases are TGTGCCAGCAGTTTTTCCCCAGGTATCCCCACAGATACGCAGTATTTT.

This chain joins TRBV6-6 and TRBJ1-1; D possibly corresponds to TRBD1 (6 bases). Germline-derived CDR1 and CDR2 are MNHNY and SVGAGI (reference sequence). This CDR3 is built from 13 residues. V lost 5 bases, J lost 1 base, and 8 bases lay in between. CDR3 sequence reads: CASSGGPNTEAFF. CDR3 nucleotides: TGTGCCAGCAGTGGGGGCCCGAACACTGAAGCTTTCTTT.

V is TRBV10-1 and J is TRBJ2-1; D possibly corresponds to TRBD2 (5 bases). Germline V gene data show CDR1 as WNHNN and CDR2 as SYGVQD (reference sequence). The CDR3 totals 14 residues. V lost 6 bases and J 8 bases, leaving 17 bases between the germline ends. For the CDR3, the DNA is TGCGCCAGCAGCGAAGCTCGTCCCGGGGATGAGCAGTTCTTC. Translated: CASSEARPGDEQFF.